This T cell receptor (beta chain) was observed in a study of vaccination effects on CD4 cells after COVID-19. Study as a whole: Sampling occurred a median 72 days post second dose, range 14 to 241.

Sequenced by immunoSEQ multiplex PCR; TCRdb stores in-frame clones only, minus some. This table has 65,000 to 70,000 clones, roughly 79% appearing once. Trimming removed 2 bases from V and 1 base from J, with 4 bases in between. Germline CDR1 and CDR2: SGHRS and YFSETQ. The CDR3 is 14 residues long. As for this clone: Its cognate antigen is unknown.

ViraFEST used viral peptide pools to expand antigen-specific CD4+ T cells before sequencing. On approximately day 9 of culture, CD4+ T cells were separated out. Every participant took two doses of the BNT162b2 or mRNA-1273 vaccine. Vaccinated recipients, who were negative for nucleocapsid antibodies, had no history of SARS-CoV-2 infection. Researchers reported culturing two million PBMC in each well, adding 9 to 10 IU/ml IL-2 and about 9.5 ug/ml peptides. This material consisted of CD4+ T cells from PBMCs cultured with HCoV-OC43 spike peptides, taken after COVID-19 vaccination. This sample's subset: HCoV-OC43 spike overlapping peptide pool stimulation. The chain links TRBV5-1 to TRBJ2-6; no definite D call. This receptor was identified in a human donor who received a COVID-19 vaccine. DNA for the CDR3: TGCGCCAGCAGCTTCGTTTCTGGGGCCAACGTCCTGACTTTC. This codes for CASSFVSGANVLTF.